The sequence of this T cell receptor (beta chain) was determined in a study of blood T cell repertoires in COVID-19 (dated by TCRdb to about 2020). Regarding the complete study: Samples from collaborators originated in the United States, Italy and Spain and spanned both the acute and convalescent phases of COVID-19. The prospective study material was composed of cDNA or gDNA derived from T cells, B-cell-depleted T cells, or PBMCs. Subjects who had been exposed to COVID-19, were actively infected with it, or had recovered from it provided the deeply sampled blood TCRbeta repertoires that made up the dataset. A freely available public database, intended as a resource for researchers studying the immune response to SARS-CoV-2, is where the repertoires were released. Samples came from the ongoing ImmuneRACE study (first 160 participants) plus 1,254 subjects from 6 global collaborators. Sample metadata almost always included a de-identified subject ID, COVID-19 status, age in years and sex. Where available, HLA class I and class II types were obtained from metadata supplied by the sample provider rather than from assay-based typing. Overall study results and their limits: Clinical and demographic metadata were provided uncurated, with the amount varying by source and participant.

TCRbeta CDR3 regions were amplified from genomic DNA using the immunoSEQ Assay, a bias-controlled multiplex PCR. On the authors' methods: Within the assay, amplification of reference gene primers was used to estimate how many nucleated cells each sample contained. To quantify the absolute abundance of each unique TCRbeta CDR3 rearrangement, sequence reads were collapsed and filtered. For each sample, productive Simpson clonality was calculated as the square root of Simpson's diversity index across productive rearrangements. TCRdb took this table from immuneACCESS and kept in-frame rearrangements with V and J called. Such tables lack part of the clones; where checked against another copy, unresolved V genes explain under half of the gap, and the rest is unexplained. That table supplies the V and J calls and clone size; D and trimming were determined from the DNA. The sample table records about 50,000 clones; around nine tenths of these occur just once. The top ten clonotypes cover about 29% of the sample.

Collaborating institutions collected whole blood in K2EDTA tubes following their own protocols. For TCRbeta analysis, collaborator samples were shipped as frozen whole blood, as isolated PBMCs, or as DNA extracted from either sample type. Details on this clone: Its target antigen remains unknown. The sample holds no much larger clone one base away, and base qualities are not on file.

The germline V and J ends show losses of 8 bases and 5 bases respectively, and no gene match explains 9 bases of the junction. Via the germline V gene, CDR1 is KGHDR and CDR2 SFDVKD. Spanning cysteine to phenylalanine, the CDR3 consists of 14 amino acids. The DNA shown is the 42-base CDR3, in frame from base 1. The sequence was collected from a woman of 80 years or more with acute or convalescent COVID-19. Recombination linked TRBV24-1 to TRBJ1-1; 8 central nucleotides agree with TRBD1. Sequencing was carried out using peripheral blood. The DNA sequence is given as TGTGCCACCATGGGGACAGGCCCAGGGACTGAAGCTTTCTTT. This encodes CATMGTGPGTEAFF.